These 19 T cell receptor beta chains came from one sample sequenced in a study of cytomegalovirus exposure and HLA in healthy donors. Some clones are missing from TCRdb's copy, which holds only in-frame ones; the method was immunoSEQ multiplex PCR. The repertoire has about 140,000 clones, around four fifths of them found once; the top ten carry 25% to 30%. The sequencing input was PBMCs. Every receptor here comes from a young man in good health and CMV-seropositive.

This clone was detected ten times or more. V and J are TRBV2 and TRBJ2-1, with TRBD1 matching 7 bases. Germline values: CDR1 SNHLY, CDR2 FYNNEI. The CDR3 has 15 amino acids. Trimming at V came to 5 bases and at J to 7 bases, leaving 11 bases not matched to a gene. The DNA of the CDR3 is TGTGCCAGCAGTACTAGGACAGGATTGGATAATGAGCAGTTCTTC. It yields the protein CASSTRTGLDNEQFF.

Only one count was recorded for this clone. The chain combines TRBV7-9 with TRBJ1-5, with a weak D call TRBD1 (5 bases). The germline gives CDR1 SEHNR, CDR2 FQNEAQ (reference sequence). CDR3 length: 14 amino acids. Trimming took off 2 bases at V and 1 base at J, with 6 bases between the two ends. For the CDR3, the DNA is TGTGCCAGCAGCTTACAGGGCAGCAATCAGCCCCAGCATTTT. Translation gives CASSLQGSNQPQHF.

J is TRBJ2-3 and V is TRBV5-1, with 8 bases aligning to TRBD2. The CDR3 totals 16 residues. Germline assignment: CDR1 SGHRS and CDR2 YFSETQ. V was clipped by 2 bases and J by 5 bases; unmatched bases: 10. CDR3 region: CASSLEGSGRGDTQYF. In DNA form, the CDR3 reads TGCGCCAGCAGCTTAGAGGGAAGCGGGAGAGGAGATACGCAGTATTTT.

The rearrangement uses TRBV5-4 and TRBJ2-2; D is undetermined. V lost 4 bases and J lost 4, with 5 bases in between. CDR1 SGHNT and CDR2 YYREEE come from the germline V gene (reference sequence). CDR3 length: 12 amino acids. CDR3 DNA sequence: TGTGCCAGCAGCACGGTCACCGGGGAGCTGTTTTTT. It encodes CASSTVTGELFF.

This chain uses TRBV7-2 with TRBJ2-1; 8 bases match TRBD2. CDR1 is SGHTA and CDR2 is FQGNSA in the germline V gene. J was trimmed by 2 bases and V by 8 bases; bases with no gene match: 11. This CDR3 is 16 amino acids long. In DNA form, the CDR3 reads TGTGCCAGCGCATTAGCCGGGGGGGGACCCTACAATGAGCAGTTCTTC. This gives the protein CASALAGGGPYNEQFF.

The chain links TRBV10-2 to TRBJ1-1; tentatively, D is TRBD1 (5 bases). Germline V gene lookup returns CDR1 WSHSY and CDR2 SAAADI. The CDR3 is 15 residues long. With 6 bases removed from V and 0 bases from J, the gap between germline ends came to 14 bases. CDR3 DNA: TGCGCCAGCAGAAGGCAACAGGACATGAACACTGAAGCTTTCTTT. This encodes CASRRQQDMNTEAFF.

The V and J genes are TRBV9 and TRBJ1-6, with unresolved D. This CDR3 is 12 amino acids long. Trimming pared 3 bases from V and 10 bases from J, leaving 8 bases between. Germline loops: CDR1 SGDLS, CDR2 YYNGEE. The CDR3 here is CASSGASSPLHF. The CDR3 DNA reads TGTGCCAGCAGCGGGGCCTCCTCACCCCTCCACTTT.

This clone appeared a few times. This chain uses TRBV7-9 with TRBJ2-3; D not resolved. The CDR3 has 11 amino acids. Trimming pared 3 bases from V and 6 bases from J, leaving 4 bases between. Germline V CDR1 and CDR2: SEHNR, FQNEAQ (reference sequence). The chain's CDR3 is CASSFEDTQYF. The CDR3 bases are TGTGCCAGCAGCTTCGAGGATACGCAGTATTTT.

This sequence joins TRBV6-5 and TRBJ1-5; tentative D call: TRBD1 (5 bases). CDR1 is MNHEY, CDR2 SVGAGI, per germline. Between the trimmed V and J ends, which lost 6 bases and 1 base, there was a span of 10 bases. This CDR3 is 14 amino acids long. CDR3 loop: CASRSQASNQPQHF. In nucleotides, the CDR3 is TGTGCCAGCAGATCACAGGCCAGCAATCAGCCCCAGCATTTT.

This clone showed up just once. CDR3 sequence reads: CASSPRRDISDTQYF. DNA of the CDR3: TGTGCCAGCAGCCCTAGACGGGACATCTCAGATACGCAGTATTTT. The rearrangement joins TRBV9 to TRBJ2-3; TRBD1 might be the D (6 bases). CDR1 is SGDLS, CDR2 YYNGEE, per germline. V dropped 4 bases and J dropped 4 bases, with 16 bases sitting between them. The CDR3 covers 15 residues.

This sequence joins TRBV27 and TRBJ2-3; 8 bases are a match to TRBD2. V lost 5 bases and J lost 0; bases outside the gene matches: 13. The CDR3 spans 18 residues. Looked up from germline, CDR1 is MNHEY and CDR2 is SMNVEV (reference sequence). This chain's CDR3 is CASSLHLLAGDSTDTQYF. For the CDR3, the DNA is TGTGCCAGCAGTCTACATCTTCTAGCGGGCGACAGCACAGATACGCAGTATTTT.

J is TRBJ1-2 and V is TRBV6-1, with 9 bases lining up with TRBD1. The CDR3 totals 14 residues. J gave up 4 bases and V 6 bases, and 6 bases lay outside the gene matches. Looked up from germline, CDR1 is MNHNS and CDR2 is SASEGT. In nucleotides, the CDR3 is TGTGCCAGCAGCCAACAGGGGGCTTCCTATGGCTACACCTTC. Its protein product is CASSQQGASYGYTF.

The J gene is TRBJ1-2, the V gene TRBV11-2; possible D gene TRBD1, 5 bases. CDR1 and CDR2 (germline): SGHAT, FQNNGV. Between the trimmed V and J ends, which lost 5 bases and 8 bases, there was a span of 12 bases. The CDR3 is 12 amino acids. The CDR3 DNA reads as TGTGCCAGCAGCATAGGGACTCGGGGCTACACCTTC. It encodes CASSIGTRGYTF.

This chain connects TRBV6-1 to TRBJ2-1, with a possible D match to TRBD1 (6 bases). Germline V gene lookup returns CDR1 MNHNS and CDR2 SASEGT. This CDR3 contains 14 residues. Deletions cut 4 bases from V and 8 bases from J, with 15 bases between. The CDR3, as DNA: TGTGCCAGCAGTGGTCAGGGGTTATACGATGAGCAGTTCTTC. Translated, it gives CASSGQGLYDEQFF.

In its sample, this clone was seen once. The V and J genes are TRBV15 and TRBJ1-2, with 7 bases matching TRBD1. The CDR3 sequence is 16 residues long. In germline, CDR1 is LNHNV, CDR2 YYDKDF (reference sequence). V lost 0 bases, J lost 8 bases, and 12 bases stayed unmatched. The CDR3 region has the DNA TGTGCCACCAGCAGAGATGTAAGGGGGCGCGAAGAAGGCTACACCTTC. Translating it yields CATSRDVRGREEGYTF.

The rearrangement links TRBV7-3 to TRBJ2-5; 8 bases fit TRBD2. Germline V CDR1 and CDR2: SGHTA, FQGTGA. With V trimmed by 3 bases and J by 4 bases, 7 bases remained unmatched. The CDR3 sequence is 15 residues long. The DNA of the CDR3 is TGTGCCAGCAGCTTGAGCGGGGGCCCCGGAGAGACCCAGTACTTC. Translating gives CASSLSGGPGETQYF.

This clone was recorded once. V and J are TRBV7-2 and TRBJ2-7, with 10 positions matching TRBD2. CDR1 SGHTA and CDR2 FQGNSA come from the germline V gene. The CDR3 consists of 15 residues. The trim removed 5 bases at V and 5 bases at J, leaving 9 bases unmatched. The CDR3 region has the DNA TGTGCCAGCAGCCAGGAGGGACTAGCGAGGGACGAGCAGTACTTC. Translating gives CASSQEGLARDEQYF.

A few counts support this clone. This chain joins TRBV7-9 and TRBJ1-3; no firm D call. Per germline, CDR1 SEHNR and CDR2 FQNEAQ (reference sequence). The ends were cut back, 4 bases at V and 5 bases at J, with 9 bases in the middle. This CDR3 is 13 amino acids long. The CDR3 reads CASSSIGRNTIYF. The CDR3 DNA reads TGTGCCAGCAGCTCAATCGGTAGAAACACCATATATTTT.

This chain links TRBV7-3 with TRBJ2-5; TRBD2 aligns across 8 bases. The CDR3 length is 15 residues. Germline CDR1 and CDR2: SGHTA and FQGTGA. The ends lost 2 bases at V and 1 base at J; junction bases unmatched: 3. CDR3 in amino acids: CASSLLGGGQETQYF. The DNA for the CDR3 is TGTGCCAGCAGCTTACTCGGGGGGGGCCAAGAGACCCAGTACTTC.